These 30 T cell receptor beta chains share one sample of origin, sequenced in a study of blood T cell repertoires in COVID-19. Sequencing was performed with immunoSEQ multiplex PCR; in TCRdb, only in-frame clones are kept and a portion is missing. Among about 240,000 clones listed, under 90% were seen once. The sequenced material came from PBMCs or T cells enriched from blood (not recorded which). The receptor source for this set is a woman in her thirties or forties who had been exposed to COVID-19.

The chain is built from TRBV4-1 and TRBJ1-5; 8 nucleotides agree with TRBD1. The germline gives CDR1 MGHRA, CDR2 YSYEKL. The CDR3 runs to 15 residues. The junction had 6 bases not matched to a gene; V was cut back by 2 bases and J by 6 bases. The CDR3 DNA is TGCGCCAGCAGCCAACGGGCAGGGGGCGGTCAGCCCCAGCATTTT. This gives the protein CASSQRAGGGQPQHF.

This clone was found once. Here the CDR3 DNA reads TGTGCCAGCAGTTTGACTAGCGGGGGGGTGGAGACCCAGTACTTC. Translating it yields CASSLTSGGVETQYF. This sequence joins TRBV27 and TRBJ2-5; 14 bases match TRBD2. Germline assignment: CDR1 MNHEY and CDR2 SMNVEV (reference sequence). Losses at the gene ends were 3 bases for V and 5 bases for J; bases not matched to a gene: 2. This CDR3 has 15 amino acids.

The chain couples TRBV6-1 to TRBJ1-2, with TRBD1 matching over 7 bases. V lost 0 bases and J lost 3; bases outside the gene matches: 1. The CDR3 totals 14 residues. Germline V CDR1 and CDR2: MNHNS, SASEGT. CDR3 amino acids: CASSEAQGDYGYTF. The CDR3 coding sequence is TGTGCCAGCAGTGAAGCCCAGGGGGACTATGGCTACACCTTC.

The gene calls are TRBV19 and TRBJ1-1; D unresolved. Germline assignment: CDR1 LNHDA and CDR2 SQIVND (reference sequence). V was clipped by 5 bases and J by 7 bases, with 14 bases between them. The CDR3 covers 13 residues. CDR3 nucleotides: TGTGCCAGTAGTCTCGACTCCGTCCGTGAAGCTTTCTTT. Amino acids: CASSLDSVREAFF.

The sample holds one count of this clone. The V gene is TRBV6-5, the J gene TRBJ1-5, with D maybe TRBD1 (5 bases). The V and J ends lost 4 bases and 4 bases respectively, with 14 bases between them. The CDR3 loop spans 15 amino acids. Germline CDR1 and CDR2: MNHEY and SVGAGI. The DNA for the CDR3 is TGTGCCAGCAGTTCCCGGGCAGGGTGGAATCAGCCCCAGCATTTT. The encoded protein is CASSSRAGWNQPQHF.

This chain joins TRBV19 and TRBJ1-5; 10 positions agree with TRBD1. Germline CDR1 is LNHDA and CDR2 is SQIVND (reference sequence). The CDR3 spans 14 residues. V dropped 7 bases and J dropped 11; count of bases not matched to a gene: 11. CDR3 coding DNA: TGTGCCAGTATGGACGGGACAGGGGCGGTGGCCCAGCATTTT. It specifies CASMDGTGAVAQHF.

The V gene is TRBV10-3, the J gene TRBJ2-1, with D possibly being TRBD1 (5 bases). From germline, CDR1 is ENHRY and CDR2 SYGVKD. V was shortened by 6 bases and J by 6 bases, with 12 bases between the two germline ends. The CDR3 spans 13 residues. The CDR3 DNA reads TGTGCCATCAGAGACAGAGGTGGCAATGAGCAGTTCTTC. Its translation: CAIRDRGGNEQFF.

V and J are TRBV18 and TRBJ1-2; D is uncertain. The V end lost 3 bases, the J end lost 0 bases, and 11 bases lay between the germline ends. The CDR3 covers 15 residues. Germline CDR1 reads KGHSH; CDR2 reads LQKENI. The CDR3 here is CASSPSEQSNYGYTF. The CDR3 bases are TGTGCCAGCTCACCCTCGGAGCAGTCTAACTATGGCTACACCTTC.

The chain has TRBV7-2 and TRBJ2-1, with D possibly being TRBD2 (6 bases). The CDR3 has 13 residues. Trimming cost V 8 bases and J 6 bases, with 14 bases left between them. Looked up from germline, CDR1 is SGHTA and CDR2 is FQGNSA. CDR3 region: CASGAGNGNEQFF. The CDR3 nucleotides are TGTGCCAGCGGGGCGGGGAATGGCAATGAGCAGTTCTTC.

The genes are TRBV5-1 and TRBJ1-2; TRBD1 is a possible D gene (5 bases). The CDR3 has 15 residues. The germline V and J ends were trimmed by 0 bases and 8 bases, with 17 bases remaining between them. Germline V gene data show CDR1 as SGHRS and CDR2 as YFSETQ. The CDR3 sequence is CASSLGLGQLGGYTF. CDR3 in DNA: TGCGCCAGCAGCTTGGGCTTGGGGCAATTGGGGGGCTACACCTTC.

This clone showed up just once. The chain joins TRBV9 to TRBJ2-1; 12 positions match TRBD2. The length of the CDR3 is 15 residues. V shed 4 bases and J 5 bases; nucleotides not matched to a gene: 4. Germline V gene data show CDR1 as SGDLS and CDR2 as YYNGEE. The CDR3 bases are TGTGCCAGCAGCACTTGGACTAGCGGGGACAATGAGCAGTTCTTC. This translates into CASSTWTSGDNEQFF.

The gene calls are TRBV11-2 and TRBJ1-5; D gene ambiguous. Per germline, CDR1 SGHAT and CDR2 FQNNGV. Trimming cost V 5 bases and J 2 bases, with 7 bases left between them. This CDR3 has 13 residues. The CDR3: CASSRAGNQPQHF. In DNA, the CDR3 is TGTGCCAGCAGCCGTGCGGGCAATCAGCCCCAGCATTTT.

This clone showed up just a few times. V gene TRBV19 combines with J gene TRBJ1-2; the match to TRBD1 covers 8 bases. The ends lost 10 bases at V and 5 bases at J; junction bases unmatched: 6. The germline gives CDR1 LNHDA, CDR2 SQIVND (reference sequence). The CDR3 runs 12 residues. The chain's CDR3 is CATADRAYGYTF. The CDR3 DNA is TGTGCCACCGCGGACAGGGCGTATGGCTACACCTTC.

V is TRBV11-2 and J is TRBJ1-4, with D maybe TRBD1 (6 bases). V lost 2 bases and J 2 bases, leaving 15 bases between the germline ends. The CDR3 consists of 17 residues. Germline CDR1 reads SGHAT; CDR2 reads FQNNGV. The CDR3: CASSLHGGASTNEKLFF. The DNA for the CDR3 is TGTGCCAGCAGCTTACACGGGGGGGCATCCACTAATGAAAAACTGTTTTTT. Based on the CDR3 plus reference TRBV11-2 and TRBJ1-4, the full variable domain is EAGVAQSPRYKIIEKRQSVAFWCNPISGHATLYWYQQILGQGPKLLIQFQNNGVVDDSQLPKDRFSAERLKGVDSTLKIQPAKLEDSAVYLCASSLHGGASTNEKLFFGSGTQLSVL.

V and J are TRBV6-6 and TRBJ1-1; 10 nucleotides line up with TRBD1. Germline-derived CDR1 and CDR2 are MNHNY and SVGAGI (reference sequence). The CDR3 consists of 17 residues. Trimming took 5 bases from V and 4 from J; bases not matched to a gene: 13. The CDR3 DNA reads TGTGCCAGCAGTCATGTCCCGGGACAGGGGTCGGGCACTGAAGCTTTCTTT. Amino acids: CASSHVPGQGSGTEAFF.

This clone came up once. The chain employs TRBV27 and TRBJ1-3; TRBD1 is a possible D gene (5 bases). V lost 6 bases to trimming and J lost 0 bases, with 15 bases between them. Germline V gene data show CDR1 as MNHEY and CDR2 as SMNVEV (reference sequence). The CDR3 runs to 16 residues. The CDR3 nucleotides read TGTGCCAGCAGCGGATCAGGGAAATGCTCTGGAAACACCATATATTTT. This encodes CASSGSGKCSGNTIYF.

The chain employs TRBV4-2 and TRBJ2-7; TRBD1 matches 7 bases. CDR1 is LGHNA, CDR2 YNFKEQ, per germline. The CDR3 runs to 14 residues. The junction had 3 bases not matched to a gene; V was cut back by 0 bases and J by 4 bases. CDR3 loop: CASSQDYRGYEQYF. The CDR3 region has the DNA TGTGCCAGCAGCCAAGATTACAGGGGTTACGAGCAGTACTTC.

The chain has TRBV19 and TRBJ2-7; the match to TRBD1 covers 7 bases. Looked up from germline, CDR1 is LNHDA and CDR2 is SQIVND (reference sequence). CDR3 length equals 13 residues. Trimming at V came to 10 bases and at J to 4 bases, leaving 10 bases not matched to a gene. The CDR3 sequence is CATSPSQGYEQYF. CDR3 bases: TGTGCCACCTCCCCGTCACAGGGGTACGAGCAGTACTTC.

The chain links TRBV3-1 (or the pseudogene TRBV3-2) to TRBJ2-7, with a possible D match to TRBD1 (5 bases). This CDR3 is 16 amino acids long. The V end was cut by 4 bases, the J end by 1 base, with 17 bases between. Germline V gene data show CDR1 as LGHDT and CDR2 as YNNKEL (reference sequence). CDR3 protein: CASSPGSSRPSYEQYF. The CDR3 DNA reads TGTGCCAGCAGCCCAGGGTCCTCGAGGCCTTCCTACGAGCAGTACTTC.

The chain joins TRBV5-5 to TRBJ2-1; D gene ambiguous. CDR3 length: 13 residues. Deletions cut 0 bases from V and 9 bases from J, with 10 bases between. The germline CDR1 and CDR2 sequences are SGHKS and YYEKEE (reference sequence). This CDR3 is CASSLALAFEQFF. As DNA, the CDR3 is TGTGCCAGCAGCTTGGCCTTGGCCTTTGAGCAGTTCTTC.

This chain links TRBV28 with TRBJ1-2, with a weak D call TRBD1 (6 bases). The CDR3 consists of 13 residues. Trimming pared 7 bases from V and 3 bases from J, leaving 12 bases between. Germline V gene sequence: CDR1 MDHEN, CDR2 SYDVKM. The DNA of the CDR3 is TGTGCCAGCATACAGGGAGGGCACTATGGCTACACCTTC. Its protein is CASIQGGHYGYTF.

The rearrangement joins TRBV30 to TRBJ2-5, with 8 nucleotides matching TRBD2. With 7 bases clipped from V and 4 bases from J, the junction kept 8 bases outside the gene matches. Per germline, CDR1 GTSNPN and CDR2 SVGIG (reference sequence). CDR3 size: 13 residues. CDR3 sequence: CASSGGDIETQYF. The CDR3 region has the DNA TGTGCCTCCTCCGGGGGGGATATAGAGACCCAGTACTTC.

The chain links TRBV19 to TRBJ2-6, with a tentative D call TRBD2 (5 bases). Germline V gene data show CDR1 as LNHDA and CDR2 as SQIVND (reference sequence). The V end lost 7 bases, the J end lost 0 bases, and 19 bases lay between the germline ends. This CDR3 region has 18 residues. The CDR3 loop is CASTSREDLISGANVLTF. The CDR3 DNA follows: TGTGCCAGTACCTCCCGGGAAGACCTTATCTCTGGGGCCAACGTCCTGACTTTC.

V and J are TRBV19 and TRBJ1-1, with a weak D call TRBD1 (6 bases). V lost 6 bases to trimming and J lost 3 bases, with 17 bases between them. Germline V gene data show CDR1 as LNHDA and CDR2 as SQIVND (reference sequence). The CDR3 runs 15 residues. The CDR3 DNA is TGTGCCAGTAGCCCCCCAACAGGGCTGGACACTGAAGCTTTCTTT. Its protein product is CASSPPTGLDTEAFF.

This rearrangement joins TRBV15 to TRBJ1-2; 7 positions match TRBD1. The J segment lost 2 bases and the V segment lost 0 bases, leaving 9 bases of the junction unmatched. Germline lookup yields CDR1 LNHNV and CDR2 YYDKDF (reference sequence). CDR3 length: 17 residues. The CDR3 DNA reads as TGTGCCACCAGCAGAGATCCCCGGACAGGATTGAACTATGGCTACACCTTC. Its translation is CATSRDPRTGLNYGYTF.

V and J are TRBV27 and TRBJ2-3, with no clear D. The CDR3 consists of 15 residues. Germline lookup yields CDR1 MNHEY and CDR2 SMNVEV (reference sequence). V lost 2 bases, J lost 0 bases, and 9 bases lay in between. The CDR3 loop reads CASSLRLPSTDTQYF. The CDR3 DNA reads as TGTGCCAGCAGTTTACGACTCCCAAGCACAGATACGCAGTATTTT.

The chain has TRBV7-2 and TRBJ1-1, with TRBD1 matching over 7 bases. CDR3 size: 16 residues. Germline V gene lookup returns CDR1 SGHTA and CDR2 FQGNSA. V shed 1 base, J shed 4 bases, and the junction held 9 bases outside the gene matches. The CDR3 DNA is TGTGCCAGCAGCTTAGTTACAGGGGTCAGGAGCACTGAAGCTTTCTTT. Protein product: CASSLVTGVRSTEAFF.

This chain links TRBV30 with TRBJ1-2; the D is unclear. The ends were cut back, 8 bases at V and 4 bases at J, with 14 bases in the middle. CDR1 is GTSNPN and CDR2 is SVGIG in the germline V gene (reference sequence). This CDR3 has 12 amino acids. DNA of the CDR3: TGTGCCAAGACTGAGGGCGGCTATGGCTACACCTTC. Translation: CAKTEGGYGYTF.

The DNA for the CDR3 is TGTGCCACCAGGGAGGCGGACACTGAAGCTTTCTTT. Amino acids: CATREADTEAFF. This chain uses TRBV10-3 with TRBJ1-1; D might be TRBD1 (5 bases). This CDR3 region has 12 residues. The V end lost 10 bases, the J end lost 3 bases, and 12 bases lay between the germline ends. Germline values: CDR1 ENHRY, CDR2 SYGVKD.

J is TRBJ1-6 and V is TRBV6-5; D is possibly TRBD1 (5 bases). CDR1 MNHEY and CDR2 SVGAGI come from the germline V gene. Trimming shortened V by 6 bases and J by 7 bases, and 10 bases separated the two germline ends. The CDR3 runs 13 residues. The CDR3 is CASRGGGNSPLHF. The CDR3 DNA sequence: TGTGCCAGCAGGGGGGGAGGGAATTCACCCCTCCACTTT.